The present T cell receptor beta chain was sequenced within a study of metastatic and nonmetastatic thyroid tumors. Study at large: The study looked at repertoires side by side in blood and in tumor or nodule tissue from malignant and benign thyroid patients. Whole-study results and caveats: It was reportedly found that TCR beta diversity was significantly higher in malignant thyroid tumors than in benign nodules, a difference seen in both blood and tumor samples.

Ten or more counts support this clone. Its antigen is unknown. No treatment of any kind had been given to any patient before thyroid surgery. Study processing details: What underpinned the distant-metastasis classifier for papillary thyroid cancer was the set of CDR3 differences across clinicopathological groups. TCRdb re-clonotyped the PCR reads through MiXCR. These V and J calls are TCRdb output, not the study's own analysis. Of about 40,000 clones in the sample, roughly 16% are singletons; the top ten hold less than 4.5%. Trimming removed 5 bases at V and 1 base at J, with 11 bases between. There are 14 residues in the CDR3. Germline lookup yields CDR1 SGHVS and CDR2 FNYEAQ.

The sequenced sample consisted of blood. This sequence was found in a female donor with papillary thyroid cancer or a benign thyroid nodule (not recorded which). Some clones in this sample may be carry-over from other donors' samples. This chain connects TRBV7-6 to TRBJ1-1; D is perhaps TRBD1 (6 bases). CDR3 region: CASSPSTGNTEAFF. Written as DNA, the CDR3 is TGTGCCAGCAGCCCTTCGACAGGGAACACTGAAGCTTTCTTT.